The 5 T cell receptor beta chains below were found in one sample sequenced in a study of T cell responses to AZD1222 COVID-19 vaccine. Sequencing was performed with immunoSEQ multiplex PCR; in TCRdb, only in-frame clones are kept and a portion is missing. The repertoire holds approximately 210,000 clones, around 94% seen once, with approximately 1.7% in the top ten. The sequencing here drew on peripheral blood, taken 28 days after the second dose of the MenACWY control vaccine. These receptors all stem from an adult who received the MenACWY meningococcal vaccine as a control.

The V gene is TRBV5-6, the J gene TRBJ1-2, with D unresolved. This CDR3 is built from 15 residues. In germline, CDR1 is SGHDT, CDR2 YYEEEE. Trimming left V 2 bases short and J 4 bases short, with 15 bases between. CDR3 sequence reads: CASSLLAGPLYGYTF. Written as DNA, the CDR3 is TGTGCCAGCAGCTTATTGGCAGGCCCACTCTATGGCTACACCTTC.

The chain joins TRBV2 to TRBJ1-2; D is undetermined. The germline V gene has CDR1 SNHLY and CDR2 FYNNEI. Trimming pared 7 bases from V and 7 bases from J, leaving 19 bases between. CDR3 size: 14 residues. This CDR3 reads CASKKRAAAGGYTF. DNA of the CDR3: TGTGCCAGCAAAAAAAGGGCGGCAGCAGGTGGCTACACCTTC.

V gene TRBV5-5 combines with J gene TRBJ1-2; D is uncertain. Trimming stripped 5 bases from V and 2 bases from J, with 7 bases between. This CDR3 contains 12 residues. Germline-derived CDR1 and CDR2 are SGHKS and YYEKEE (reference sequence). In DNA, the CDR3 is TGTGCCAGCAGTGGACCGAACTATGGCTACACCTTC. As protein: CASSGPNYGYTF.

The rearrangement uses TRBV28 and TRBJ2-7; D is undetermined. Trimming removed 5 bases from V and 2 bases from J, with 4 bases in between. The CDR3 has 11 amino acids. The germline V gene encodes CDR1 MDHEN and CDR2 SYDVKM. The CDR3 region is CASSPAYEQYF. CDR3 nucleotide sequence: TGTGCCAGCAGTCCAGCCTACGAGCAGTACTTC.

This chain joins TRBV4-2 and TRBJ2-7; 7 nucleotides match TRBD2. The ends lost 0 bases at V and 7 bases at J; junction bases unmatched: 9. CDR3 size: 15 residues. Germline CDR1 reads LGHNA; CDR2 reads YNFKEQ. CDR3 amino acids: CASSQERAGVREQYF. The DNA for the CDR3 is TGTGCCAGCAGCCAAGAGAGGGCGGGAGTACGAGAGCAGTACTTC.